These T cell receptor beta chains were read from a single sample in a study of cytomegalovirus exposure and HLA in healthy donors. Sequencing was performed with immunoSEQ multiplex PCR; in TCRdb, only in-frame clones are kept and a portion is missing. The data contain 90,000 to 120,000 clones, 60% to 80% of them singletons. Sequencing input: PBMCs. The receptors stem from a woman aged 18-29 years in good health and CMV-seropositive. CDR3s include the opening cysteine and the closing phenylalanine or tryptophan. The order of the fields is V gene, J gene, D gene, clone size, CDR3 protein, CDR3 DNA. The D gene is left open where the match is weak. Part of the rows lack a size; the others show once, few, many or a class for expanded clones.

TRBV6-1,TRBJ2-1,TRBD2,NA,CASQVLAGDNEQFF,TGTGCCAGTCAAGTTCTAGCGGGAGACAATGAGCAGTTCTTC
TRBV11-2,TRBJ1-1,TRBD1,NA,CASSSTGDWLKMGWTEAFF,TGTGCCAGCAGCTCGACAGGGGATTGGCTGAAGATGGGATGGACTGAAGCTTTCTTT
TRBV2,TRBJ1-3,NA,NA,CASSVGSSGNTIYF,TGTGCCAGCAGTGTAGGGAGCTCTGGAAACACCATATATTTT
TRBV7-2,TRBJ2-7,TRBD1,NA,CASSLQGGSYEQYF,TGTGCCAGCAGCCTACAGGGGGGTTCCTACGAGCAGTACTTC
TRBV5-4,TRBJ2-3,TRBD2,NA,CASSLGAGGRDTQYF,TGTGCCAGCAGCTTGGGGGCCGGGGGGAGGGATACGCAGTATTTT
TRBV5-4,TRBJ2-5,NA,NA,CAGSLGPGGGGAGETQYF,TGTGCCGGCAGCTTGGGCCCGGGTGGGGGCGGAGCGGGGGAGACCCAGTACTTC
TRBV27,TRBJ1-1,TRBD1,few,CASSLWSGGGTEAFF,TGTGCCAGCAGTTTATGGTCAGGGGGAGGCACTGAAGCTTTCTTT
TRBV5-1,TRBJ2-3,NA,few,CASLPAGGRTDTQYF,TGCGCCAGCCTCCCGGCAGGAGGGAGGACAGATACGCAGTATTTT
TRBV7-2,TRBJ2-1,TRBD2,NA,CASSNLSGRPFEQFF,TGTGCCAGCAGCAACCTTAGCGGGCGGCCGTTTGAGCAGTTCTTC
TRBV6-6,TRBJ1-2,TRBD1,NA,CATRQTGDNYGYTF,TGTGCCACGCGACAGACAGGGGATAACTATGGCTACACCTTC
TRBV4-3,TRBJ2-3,TRBD2,once,CASSHGGRARADTQYF,TGCGCCAGCAGCCATGGCGGGAGGGCCAGAGCAGATACGCAGTATTTT
TRBV28,TRBJ2-7,NA,NA,CASSLPHRVWEQYF,TGTGCCAGCAGTTTGCCCCACAGGGTTTGGGAGCAGTACTTC
TRBV7-2,TRBJ1-2,TRBD1,NA,CASSLGTGNGYTF,TGTGCCAGCAGCTTGGGGACAGGGAATGGCTACACCTTC
TRBV27,TRBJ2-7,NA,once,CASSSSYEQYF,TGTGCCAGCTCTAGCTCCTACGAGCAGTACTTC
TRBV15,TRBJ2-7,TRBD1,NA,CATSSTPGTGSGEQYF,TGTGCCACCAGCAGTACCCCCGGGACAGGGTCGGGCGAGCAGTACTTC
TRBV7-3,TRBJ2-1,NA,NA,CASSPSLSDNEQFF,TGTGCCAGCAGCCCGTCGTTGTCGGACAATGAGCAGTTCTTC
TRBV4-3,TRBJ1-1,NA,NA,CASSFSGGTTEAFF,TGCGCCAGCTCCTTCTCGGGGGGGACCACTGAAGCTTTCTTT
TRBV18,TRBJ2-7,NA,NA,CASSPGWGAGVFSEQYF,TGTGCCAGCTCACCAGGCTGGGGGGCGGGGGTCTTCTCCGAGCAGTACTTC
TRBV14,TRBJ2-1,NA,few,CASSQVSGSGEQFF,TGTGCCAGCAGCCAAGTTAGCGGTTCCGGTGAGCAGTTCTTC
TRBV7-2,TRBJ2-3,TRBD1,once,CASSPGTASTDTQYF,TGTGCCAGCAGCCCCGGGACAGCTAGCACAGATACGCAGTATTTT
TRBV5-6,TRBJ2-3,TRBD2,NA,CASSFTGLAVDTQYF,TGTGCCAGCAGCTTTACGGGACTAGCGGTAGATACGCAGTATTTT
TRBV15,TRBJ2-5,NA,NA,CATSRDVSGETQYF,TGTGCCACCAGCAGAGATGTTAGCGGAGAGACCCAGTACTTC
TRBV7-9,TRBJ1-4,NA,NA,CASSLLGGNEKLFF,TGTGCCAGCAGCTTACTCGGGGGGAATGAAAAACTGTTTTTT
TRBV10-3,TRBJ1-1,TRBD1,once,CAISDRGQGATEAFF,TGTGCCATCAGTGACCGTGGACAGGGGGCCACTGAAGCTTTCTTT
TRBV28,TRBJ1-2,NA,NA,CASIFADRNFGYTF,TGTGCCAGCATTTTTGCGGACAGAAACTTTGGCTACACCTTC
TRBV7-2,TRBJ2-7,TRBD2,few,CASSLGTSSYEQYF,TGTGCCAGCAGCTTAGGGACTAGCTCCTACGAGCAGTACTTC
TRBV6-4,TRBJ2-2,TRBD2,once,CATSSGRADTGELFF,TGTGCCACCTCTAGCGGGAGGGCCGATACCGGGGAGCTGTTTTTT
TRBV28,TRBJ2-5,NA,few,CASSGGVTQYF,TGTGCCAGCAGTGGTGGAGTGACCCAGTACTTC
TRBV11-2,TRBJ1-5,NA,few,CASSGGWDQPQHF,TGTGCCAGCAGCGGAGGTTGGGATCAGCCCCAGCATTTT
TRBV9,TRBJ1-5,NA,NA,CASSVAGANQPQHF,TGTGCCAGCAGCGTAGCAGGGGCTAATCAGCCCCAGCATTTT
TRBV15,TRBJ2-1,TRBD2,NA,CATSSSRSGYNEQFF,TGTGCCACCAGCAGTAGTCGTAGCGGGTACAATGAGCAGTTCTTC
TRBV4-2,TRBJ2-3,TRBD2,NA,CASSQVSGGMGWADTQYF,TGTGCCAGCAGCCAAGTCTCGGGGGGGATGGGTTGGGCAGATACGCAGTATTTT
TRBV2,TRBJ1-1,NA,NA,CASSTRVEGVAFF,TGTGCCAGCAGTACACGGGTGGAGGGAGTCGCTTTCTTT
TRBV27,TRBJ2-3,NA,NA,CASSSPYGGRTDTQYF,TGTGCCAGCAGTTCGCCGTACGGGGGGCGGACAGATACGCAGTATTTT
TRBV6-4,TRBJ2-3,NA,NA,CASSVAGTTDTQYF,TGTGCCAGCAGTGTTGCGGGGACTACAGATACGCAGTATTTT
TRBV10-2,TRBJ2-1,NA,NA,CASRTHGGNEQFF,TGCGCCAGCAGGACACACGGGGGCAATGAGCAGTTCTTC
TRBV5-4,TRBJ1-1,NA,NA,CASSLTSENTEAFF,TGTGCCAGCAGCTTGACGTCAGAGAACACTGAAGCTTTCTTT